This T cell receptor beta chain appears in the sequencing data of a study of monozygotic twins with inflammatory bowel disease. In the case of this clonotype: Its cognate antigen is unknown.

Study-wide points: Immunosuppressive treatment differences may have increased patient repertoire variability. A single strong clonotype or signal linked to IBD was not supported.

TCRdb reprocessed the 5' RACE reads, with one entry per CDR3 protein and no DNA. Recorded for this sample: about 160,000 distinct CDR3 sequences. Germline V gene sequence: CDR1 SGHAT, CDR2 FQNNGV. The CDR3 runs to 14 residues. This rearrangement joins TRBV11-2 to TRBJ1-2; the D call of TRBD1 rests on TCRdb alone, since no DNA is present to check it. The clonotype originates from a human donor with ulcerative colitis or Crohn's disease, or a healthy co-twin of an affected twin (not recorded which). The sample comprised blood. The CDR3 region is CASSLSRANYGYTF.